Below, 8 T cell receptor beta chains from the same sample are listed, as sequenced in a study of beta chain features in type 1 diabetes (dated by TCRdb to about 2018). Library generation was performed with the immunoSEQ multiplex PCR assay. The High Capacity cDNA Reverse Transcription Kit was used to reverse transcribe all of the isolated RNA, meaning that expressed TCRB transcripts were what got sequenced. TCRdb carries this immuneACCESS record with in-frame sequences only. Its versions omit some clonotypes, under half of them owing to an unresolved V gene in the studies checked, with the rest unexplained. The sample table records fewer than 25,000 clones; 50% of these occur just once. Approximately 0.4% of the sample rests with the top ten. The sequenced material came from stem cell memory CD4+ T cells from blood. The cell subset or site label, as the study defines it: stem cell-like memory CD4+ T cells. Every receptor here comes from a man between 18 and 29 years old in good health.

The genes are TRBV11-2 and TRBJ1-2; D call uncertain. The length of the CDR3 is 13 residues. Germline assignment: CDR1 SGHAT and CDR2 FQNNGV. Trimming pared 0 bases from V and 5 bases from J, leaving 7 bases between. The CDR3 sequence is CASSLDRSYGYTF. CDR3 DNA: TGTGCCAGCAGCTTAGACAGGTCTTATGGCTACACCTTC.

In its sample, this clone was seen a few times. The rearrangement uses TRBV28 and TRBJ2-7; 8 bases map to TRBD1. CDR1 and CDR2 (germline): MDHEN, SYDVKM. CDR3 size: 16 residues. V lost 1 base and J lost 1; bases outside the gene matches: 6. The CDR3 sequence is CASSLSPGTGSYEQYF. The CDR3 DNA sequence: TGTGCCAGCAGTTTATCCCCCGGGACAGGATCCTACGAGCAGTACTTC. The whole variable domain, filled in from reference TRBV28 and TRBJ2-7, reads DVKVTQSSRYLVKRTGEKVFLECVQDMDHENMFWYRQDPGLGLRLIYFSYDVKMKEKGDIPEGYSVSREKKERFSLILESASTNQTSMYLCASSLSPGTGSYEQYFGPGTRLTVT.

The table lists this clone with a few counts. J is TRBJ2-7 and V is TRBV7-6; D is perhaps TRBD2 (7 bases). Germline V gives CDR1 SGHVS, CDR2 FNYEAQ. This CDR3 has 14 amino acids. Trimming cost V 6 bases and J 2 bases, with 14 bases left between them. The CDR3 DNA is TGTGCCAGCAGTCCGGCGGGGGCCACCTACGAGCAGTACTTC. It yields the protein CASSPAGATYEQYF.

This chain joins TRBV7-2 and TRBJ1-1, with D uncertain. The CDR3 covers 11 residues. Trimming pared 5 bases from V and 11 bases from J, leaving 12 bases between. Germline-derived CDR1 and CDR2 are SGHTA and FQGNSA. The CDR3 DNA reads TGTGCCAGCAGCGAGGTCCGCATCGCTTTCTTT. Protein sequence: CASSEVRIAFF.

V and J are TRBV7-9 and TRBJ2-2, with 10 bases aligning to TRBD2. The J segment lost 3 bases and the V segment lost 5 bases, leaving 9 bases of the junction unmatched. CDR1 is SEHNR, CDR2 FQNEAQ, per germline (reference sequence). CDR3 length: 17 amino acids. The CDR3 here is CASSPIPSGGYTGELFF. CDR3 bases: TGTGCCAGCAGCCCTATTCCTAGCGGGGGATACACCGGGGAGCTGTTTTTT.

J is TRBJ2-1 and V is TRBV6-5; 9 bases match TRBD1. Trimming removed 4 bases from V and 8 bases from J; junction bases left unmatched: 9. CDR1 and CDR2 (germline): MNHEY, SVGAGI. The CDR3 extends over 15 amino acids. The CDR3 loop reads CASSSKGQGIHEQFF. CDR3 bases: TGTGCCAGCAGTTCGAAGGGACAGGGAATTCATGAGCAGTTCTTC.

The V call is TRBV20-1, the J call TRBJ2-3, with D perhaps TRBD2 (5 bases). Germline CDR1 DFQATT, CDR2 SNEGSKA (reference sequence). The CDR3 spans 11 residues. Trimming removed 6 bases from V and 6 bases from J, with 10 bases in between. In DNA, the CDR3 is TGCAGTGCCGAGGAGGTGGATACGCAGTATTTT. It translates to CSAEEVDTQYF.

V is TRBV6-5 and J is TRBJ1-5; TRBD1 aligns across 8 bases. The CDR3 runs 14 residues. Germline V gene sequence: CDR1 MNHEY, CDR2 SVGAGI. Germline trimming cut 4 bases from V and 6 bases from J; bases unmatched to any gene: 5. Here the CDR3 DNA reads TGTGCCAGCAGTTCATCAGGGACAGGTCAGCCCCAGCATTTT. Residues: CASSSSGTGQPQHF.